The 9 T cell receptor beta chains below were found in one sample sequenced in a study of PD-L1 blockade in urothelial cancer. Method: immunoSEQ multiplex PCR; TCRdb's copy keeps in-frame clones and lacks some. The sample lists 70,000 or so clones, roughly 80% occurring once. The sample in question was PBMCs, obtained around atezolizumab (anti-PD-L1) treatment. The receptors stem from a man between 65 and 80 years old with urothelial cancer.

This clone was seen a handful of times. The chain joins TRBV6-1 to TRBJ2-1, with 10 positions matching TRBD2. V was pared by 7 bases and J by 9 bases, with 9 bases of the junction left unmatched. This CDR3 is 14 amino acids long. Germline-derived CDR1 and CDR2 are MNHNS and SASEGT. CDR3 amino acids: CASKNPGLASEQFF. The CDR3 DNA reads as TGTGCCAGCAAGAATCCGGGACTAGCGTCTGAGCAGTTCTTC.

This chain uses TRBV12-5 with TRBJ1-2, with D hard to call. Germline V CDR1 and CDR2: LGHNT, FRNRAP. The V end was cut by 5 bases, the J end by 5 bases, with 9 bases between. The CDR3 spans 12 residues. The CDR3 nucleotides read TGTGCTAGTGGTCAGGAGGGATATGGCTACACCTTC. It encodes CASGQEGYGYTF.

The chain is built from TRBV9 and TRBJ2-3; 10 nucleotides line up with TRBD2. After removal of 3 bases from V and 2 bases from J, the junction contained 6 bases not matched to a gene. Germline V gene lookup returns CDR1 SGDLS and CDR2 YYNGEE. The CDR3 extends over 16 amino acids. The CDR3 spells CASSASGSPITDTQYF. The CDR3, as DNA: TGTGCCAGCAGCGCTAGCGGGAGCCCAATCACAGATACGCAGTATTTT.

The chain uses TRBV4-2 and TRBJ2-7, with D possibly TRBD1 on 5 matching bases. The CDR3 contains 15 residues. Germline lookup yields CDR1 LGHNA and CDR2 YNFKEQ. Trimming took 1 base from V and 3 from J, leaving 13 bases between them. CDR3 sequence: CASSQAADSYYEQYF. CDR3 nucleotides: TGTGCCAGCAGCCAAGCGGCCGACAGTTACTACGAGCAGTACTTC.

This chain joins TRBV28 and TRBJ2-5; 10 nucleotides align to TRBD2. Looked up from germline, CDR1 is MDHEN and CDR2 is SYDVKM. The length of the CDR3 is 15 residues. The J segment lost 2 bases and the V segment lost 8 bases, leaving 8 bases of the junction unmatched. This CDR3 reads CASSRTSGLQETQYF. The CDR3 nucleotides read TGTGCCAGCTCACGGACTAGCGGATTACAAGAGACCCAGTACTTC.

CDR3 in amino acids: CASCASGNTDTQYF. CDR3 in DNA: TGCGCCAGCTGTGCTAGCGGCAACACAGATACGCAGTATTTT. V usage is TRBV5-1 and J usage is TRBJ2-3, with 7 bases that match TRBD2. This CDR3 has 14 amino acids. Germline CDR1 and CDR2: SGHRS and YFSETQ. J gave up 2 bases and V 7 bases, and 7 bases lay outside the gene matches.

The J gene is TRBJ2-1, the V gene TRBV11-2, with TRBD2 matching 11 bases. This CDR3 spans 16 amino acids. CDR1 and CDR2 (germline): SGHAT, FQNNGV. V was clipped by 0 bases and J by 9 bases; unmatched bases: 7. The CDR3 DNA reads TGTGCCAGCAGCTTAGAGGCTAGCGGGGGGAGAGGTGAGCAGTTCTTC. It yields the protein CASSLEASGGRGEQFF. Combining the CDR3 with reference TRBV11-2 and TRBJ2-1 gives the whole variable domain EAGVAQSPRYKIIEKRQSVAFWCNPISGHATLYWYQQILGQGPKLLIQFQNNGVVDDSQLPKDRFSAERLKGVDSTLKIQPAKLEDSAVYLCASSLEASGGRGEQFFGPGTRLTVL.

The chain combines TRBV5-1 with TRBJ2-3; the D gene is possibly TRBD1 (6 bases). The CDR3 spans 14 residues. Germline loops: CDR1 SGHRS, CDR2 YFSETQ. Trimming took 0 bases from V and 5 from J, leaving 10 bases between them. The CDR3 nucleotides read TGCGCCAGCAGCTTGGACAGGGTTGGAGATACGCAGTATTTT. It specifies CASSLDRVGDTQYF.

This clone was recorded only once. The rearrangement links TRBV6-1 to TRBJ2-2; 10 bases line up with TRBD2. Germline V gene sequence: CDR1 MNHNS, CDR2 SASEGT. The CDR3 loop spans 14 amino acids. V dropped 7 bases and J dropped 5; count of bases not matched to a gene: 4. The CDR3: CASKREGQTGELFF. CDR3 sequence (DNA): TGTGCCAGCAAGCGGGAGGGCCAGACCGGGGAGCTGTTTTTT.